In its sample, the clone carrying this T cell receptor (beta chain) was seen a few times. Patients at the Seattle site were enrolled during active infection and followed longitudinally. Germline lookup yields CDR1 LNHDA and CDR2 SQIVND (reference sequence). This CDR3 comprises 13 residues. V gave up 1 base and J gave up 5 bases, with 5 bases separating them. These data are taken from a study of blood T cell repertoires in COVID-19. In the study overall: Some COVID-19 samples were acute and others convalescent; all came from the United States, Italy and Spain.

In the original processing: By means of reference gene primer amplification, nucleated cell counts were estimated. The data were produced by immunoSEQ multiplex PCR, yet TCRdb's version contains in-frame clones alone and is incomplete. V, J and clone size reflect that table, while D and trimming were determined from the DNA. The sample has some 260,000 clones, approximately 89% seen once. V usage is TRBV19 and J usage is TRBJ1-4; the D is unclear. This TCR derives from a woman in her sixties or seventies with COVID-19, enrolled during active disease. Sequencing input: peripheral blood. The CDR3 nucleotides read TGTGCCAGTAGTATAGTTCCAAATGAAAAACTGTTTTTT. Amino acids: CASSIVPNEKLFF.